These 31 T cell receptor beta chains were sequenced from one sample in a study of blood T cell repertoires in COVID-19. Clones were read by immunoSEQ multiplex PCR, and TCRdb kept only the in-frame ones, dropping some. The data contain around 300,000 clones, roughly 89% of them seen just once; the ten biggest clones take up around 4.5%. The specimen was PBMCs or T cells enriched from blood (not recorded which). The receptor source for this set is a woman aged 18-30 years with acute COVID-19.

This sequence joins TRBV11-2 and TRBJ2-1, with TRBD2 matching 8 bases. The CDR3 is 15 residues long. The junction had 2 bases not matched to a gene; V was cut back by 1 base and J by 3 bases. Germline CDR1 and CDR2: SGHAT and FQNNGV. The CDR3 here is CASSLVGTSYNEQFF. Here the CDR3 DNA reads TGTGCCAGCAGCTTAGTAGGGACTAGCTACAATGAGCAGTTCTTC.

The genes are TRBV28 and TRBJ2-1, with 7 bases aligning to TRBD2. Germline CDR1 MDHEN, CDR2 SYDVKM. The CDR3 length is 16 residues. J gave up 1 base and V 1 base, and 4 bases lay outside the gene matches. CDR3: CASSLYAGASYNEQFF. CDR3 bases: TGTGCCAGCAGTTTATACGCGGGAGCTTCCTACAATGAGCAGTTCTTC.

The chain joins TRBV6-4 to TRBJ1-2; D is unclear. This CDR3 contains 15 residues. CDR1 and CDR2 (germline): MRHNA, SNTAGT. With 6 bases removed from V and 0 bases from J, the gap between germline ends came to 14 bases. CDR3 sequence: CASRREGASNYGYTF. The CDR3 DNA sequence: TGTGCCAGCAGAAGAGAGGGAGCCTCTAACTATGGCTACACCTTC.

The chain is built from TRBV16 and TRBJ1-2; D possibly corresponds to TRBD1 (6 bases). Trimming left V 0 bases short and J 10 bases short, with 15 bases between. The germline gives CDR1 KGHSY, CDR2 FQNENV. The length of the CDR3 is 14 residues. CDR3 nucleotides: TGTGCCAGCAGCCAATCGAGTTGGGGGGGCTTCTACACCTTC. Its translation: CASSQSSWGGFYTF.

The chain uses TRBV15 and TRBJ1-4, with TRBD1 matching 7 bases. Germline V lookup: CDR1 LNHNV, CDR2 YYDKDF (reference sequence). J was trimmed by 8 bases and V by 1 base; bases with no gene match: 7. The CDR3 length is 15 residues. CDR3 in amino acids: CATSRGGQFYEKLFF. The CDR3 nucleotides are TGTGCCACCAGCAGAGGGGGACAGTTCTACGAAAAACTGTTTTTT.

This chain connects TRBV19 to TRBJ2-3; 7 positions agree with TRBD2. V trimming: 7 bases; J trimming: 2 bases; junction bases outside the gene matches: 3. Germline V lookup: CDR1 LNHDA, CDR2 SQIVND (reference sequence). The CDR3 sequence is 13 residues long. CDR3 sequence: CASTSGITDTQYF. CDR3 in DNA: TGTGCCAGTACTAGCGGAATCACAGATACGCAGTATTTT.

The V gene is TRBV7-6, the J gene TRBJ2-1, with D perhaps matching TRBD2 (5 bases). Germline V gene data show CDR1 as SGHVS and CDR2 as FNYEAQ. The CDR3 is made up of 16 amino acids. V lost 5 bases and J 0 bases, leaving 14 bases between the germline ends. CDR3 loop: CASSPYEGSSYNEQFF. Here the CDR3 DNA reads TGTGCCAGCAGCCCCTATGAGGGAAGCTCCTACAATGAGCAGTTCTTC.

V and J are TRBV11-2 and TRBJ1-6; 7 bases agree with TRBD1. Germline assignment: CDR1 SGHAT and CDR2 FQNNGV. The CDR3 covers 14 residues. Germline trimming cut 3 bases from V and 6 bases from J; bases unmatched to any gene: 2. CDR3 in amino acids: CASSFGTANSPLHF. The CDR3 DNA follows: TGTGCCAGCAGCTTCGGGACAGCTAATTCACCCCTCCACTTT.

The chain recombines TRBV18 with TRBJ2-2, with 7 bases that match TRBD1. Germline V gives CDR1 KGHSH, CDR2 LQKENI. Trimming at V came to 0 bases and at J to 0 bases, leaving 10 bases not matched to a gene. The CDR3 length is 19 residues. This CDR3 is CASSPPMTGIGANTGELFF. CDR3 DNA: TGTGCCAGCTCACCACCTATGACAGGGATCGGCGCGAACACCGGGGAGCTGTTTTTT.

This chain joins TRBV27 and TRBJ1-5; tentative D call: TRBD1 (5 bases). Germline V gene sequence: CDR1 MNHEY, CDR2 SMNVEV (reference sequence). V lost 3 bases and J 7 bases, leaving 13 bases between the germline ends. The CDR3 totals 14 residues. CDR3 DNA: TGTGCCAGCAGTTTCCAGGGCGGGGGACAGCCCCAGCATTTT. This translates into CASSFQGGGQPQHF.

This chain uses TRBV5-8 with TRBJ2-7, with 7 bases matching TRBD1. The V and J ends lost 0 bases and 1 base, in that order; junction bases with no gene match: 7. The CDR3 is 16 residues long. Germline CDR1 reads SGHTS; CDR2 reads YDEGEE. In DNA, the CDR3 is TGTGCCAGCAGCTTGGGGTCCGGGACAGCGTCCTACGAGCAGTACTTC. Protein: CASSLGSGTASYEQYF.

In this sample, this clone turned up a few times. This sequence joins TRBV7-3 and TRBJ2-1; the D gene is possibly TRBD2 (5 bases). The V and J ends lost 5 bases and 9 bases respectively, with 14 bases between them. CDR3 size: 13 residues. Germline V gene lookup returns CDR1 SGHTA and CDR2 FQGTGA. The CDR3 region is CASSQLVLGEQFF. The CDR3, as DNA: TGTGCCAGCAGCCAACTAGTGTTGGGTGAGCAGTTCTTC.

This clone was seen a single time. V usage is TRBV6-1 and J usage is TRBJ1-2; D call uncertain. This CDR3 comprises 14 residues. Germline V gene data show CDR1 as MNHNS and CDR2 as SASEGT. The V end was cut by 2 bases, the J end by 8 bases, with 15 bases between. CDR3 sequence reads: CASSETWRELGYTF. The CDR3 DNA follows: TGTGCCAGCAGTGAAACGTGGCGGGAGCTGGGCTACACCTTC.

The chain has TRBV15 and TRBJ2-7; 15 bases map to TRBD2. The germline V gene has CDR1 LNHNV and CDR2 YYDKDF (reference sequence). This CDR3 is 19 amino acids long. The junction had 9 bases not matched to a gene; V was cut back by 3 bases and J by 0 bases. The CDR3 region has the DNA TGTGCCACCAGCAGCCTCGGACTAGCGGGAGGGAGGAGCTCCTACGAGCAGTACTTC. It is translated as CATSSLGLAGGRSSYEQYF.

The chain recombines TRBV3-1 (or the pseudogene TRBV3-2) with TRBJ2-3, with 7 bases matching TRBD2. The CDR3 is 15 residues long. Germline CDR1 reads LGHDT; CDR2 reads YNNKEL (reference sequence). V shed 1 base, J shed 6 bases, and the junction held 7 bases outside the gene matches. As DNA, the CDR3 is TGTGCCAGCAGCCAAGGGGGGGGAGGAGAGGATACGCAGTATTTT. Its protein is CASSQGGGGEDTQYF.

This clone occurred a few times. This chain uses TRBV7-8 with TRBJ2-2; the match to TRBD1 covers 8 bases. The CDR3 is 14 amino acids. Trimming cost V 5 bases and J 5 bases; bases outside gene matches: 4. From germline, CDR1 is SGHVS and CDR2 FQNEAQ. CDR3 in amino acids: CASSADRATGELFF. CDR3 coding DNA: TGTGCCAGCAGCGCGGACAGGGCAACCGGGGAGCTGTTTTTT.

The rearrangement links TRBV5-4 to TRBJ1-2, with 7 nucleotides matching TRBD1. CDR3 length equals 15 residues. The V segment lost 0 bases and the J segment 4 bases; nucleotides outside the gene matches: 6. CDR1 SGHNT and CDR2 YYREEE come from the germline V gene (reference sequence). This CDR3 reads CASSLDGTDSYGYTF. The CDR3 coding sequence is TGTGCCAGCAGCTTGGACGGGACAGATTCCTATGGCTACACCTTC.

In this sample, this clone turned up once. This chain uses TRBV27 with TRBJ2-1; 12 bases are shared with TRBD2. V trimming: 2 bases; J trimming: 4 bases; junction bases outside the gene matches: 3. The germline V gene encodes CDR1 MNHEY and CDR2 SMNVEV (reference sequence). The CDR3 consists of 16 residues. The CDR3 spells CASSLGLAGKYNEQFF. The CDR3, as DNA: TGTGCCAGCAGTTTAGGACTAGCGGGAAAGTACAATGAGCAGTTCTTC.

The CDR3 region has the DNA TGTGCCAGCAGCTACAAAGGACAGTCCTATGGCTACACCTTC. It codes for CASSYKGQSYGYTF. This rearrangement joins TRBV7-9 to TRBJ1-2; TRBD1 is a possible D gene (6 bases). V was pared by 4 bases and J by 4 bases, with 13 bases between. Germline assignment: CDR1 SEHNR and CDR2 FQNEAQ (reference sequence). The CDR3 covers 14 residues. Combining the CDR3 with reference TRBV7-9 and TRBJ1-2 gives the whole variable domain DTGVSQNPRHKITKRGQNVTFRCDPISEHNRLYWYRQTLGQGPEFLTYFQNEAQLEKSRLLSDRFSAERPKGSFSTLEIQRTEQGDSAMYLCASSYKGQSYGYTFGSGTRLTVV.

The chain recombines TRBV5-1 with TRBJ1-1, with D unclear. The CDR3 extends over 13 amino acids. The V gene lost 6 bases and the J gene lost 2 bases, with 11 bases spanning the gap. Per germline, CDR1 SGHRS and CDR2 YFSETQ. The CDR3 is CASNAELNTEAFF. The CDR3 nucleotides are TGCGCCAGCAACGCGGAGTTAAACACTGAAGCTTTCTTT. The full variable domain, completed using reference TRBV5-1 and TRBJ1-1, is KAGVTQTPRYLIKTRGQQVTLSCSPISGHRSVSWYQQTPGQGLQFLFEYFSETQRNKGNFPGRFSGRQFSNSRSEMNVSTLELGDSALYLCASNAELNTEAFFGQGTRLTVV.

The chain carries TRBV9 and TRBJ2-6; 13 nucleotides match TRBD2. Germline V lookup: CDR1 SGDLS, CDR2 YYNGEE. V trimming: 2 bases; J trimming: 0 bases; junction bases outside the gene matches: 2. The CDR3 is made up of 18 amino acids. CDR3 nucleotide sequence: TGTGCCAGCAGCGTCGGACTAGCGGGAGCCTCTGGGGCCAACGTCCTGACTTTC. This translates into CASSVGLAGASGANVLTF.

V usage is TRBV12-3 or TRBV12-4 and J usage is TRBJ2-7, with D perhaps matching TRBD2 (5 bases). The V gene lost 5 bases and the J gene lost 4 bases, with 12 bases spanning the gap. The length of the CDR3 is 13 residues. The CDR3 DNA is TGTGCCAGCAGTAGGGAGAGAAGGTACGAGCAGTACTTC. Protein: CASSRERRYEQYF.

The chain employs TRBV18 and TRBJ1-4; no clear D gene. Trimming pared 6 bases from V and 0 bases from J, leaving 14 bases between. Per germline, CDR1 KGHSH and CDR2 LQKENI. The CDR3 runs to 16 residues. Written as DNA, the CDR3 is TGTGCCAGCTCTCCGGGGAAGGCCCCAACTAATGAAAAACTGTTTTTT. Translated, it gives CASSPGKAPTNEKLFF.

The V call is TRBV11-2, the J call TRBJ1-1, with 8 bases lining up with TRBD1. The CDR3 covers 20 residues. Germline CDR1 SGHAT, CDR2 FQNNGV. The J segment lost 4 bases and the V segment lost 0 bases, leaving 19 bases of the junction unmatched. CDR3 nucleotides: TGTGCCAGCAGCTTAGATATAGCAGGACAGGGTAGAGCTCGTAGCACTGAAGCTTTCTTT. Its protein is CASSLDIAGQGRARSTEAFF.

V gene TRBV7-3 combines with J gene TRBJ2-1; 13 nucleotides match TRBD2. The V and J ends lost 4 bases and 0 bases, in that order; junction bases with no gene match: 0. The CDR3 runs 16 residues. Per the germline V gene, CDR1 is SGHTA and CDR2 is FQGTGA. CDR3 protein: CASSWTSGGSYNEQFF. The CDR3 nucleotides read TGTGCCAGCAGCTGGACTAGCGGGGGCTCCTACAATGAGCAGTTCTTC.

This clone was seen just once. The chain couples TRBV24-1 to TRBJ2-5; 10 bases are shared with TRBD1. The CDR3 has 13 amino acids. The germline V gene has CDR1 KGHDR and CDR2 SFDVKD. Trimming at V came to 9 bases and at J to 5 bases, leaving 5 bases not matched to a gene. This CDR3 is CATRQGAGETQYF. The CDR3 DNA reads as TGTGCCACCCGACAGGGGGCAGGGGAGACCCAGTACTTC.

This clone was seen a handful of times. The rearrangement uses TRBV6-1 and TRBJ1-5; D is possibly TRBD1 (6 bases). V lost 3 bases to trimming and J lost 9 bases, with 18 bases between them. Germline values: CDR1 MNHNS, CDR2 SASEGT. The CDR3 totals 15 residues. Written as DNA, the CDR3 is TGTGCCAGCAGTGAGGGACACGGACATAGACTGCCCCAGCATTTT. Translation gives CASSEGHGHRLPQHF.

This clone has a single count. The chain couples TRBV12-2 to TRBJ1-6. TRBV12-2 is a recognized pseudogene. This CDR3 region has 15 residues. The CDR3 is CASRLAEEGNSPLHF. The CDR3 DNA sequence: TGTGCAAGTCGCTTAGCAGAGGAGGGGAATTCACCCCTCCACTTT.

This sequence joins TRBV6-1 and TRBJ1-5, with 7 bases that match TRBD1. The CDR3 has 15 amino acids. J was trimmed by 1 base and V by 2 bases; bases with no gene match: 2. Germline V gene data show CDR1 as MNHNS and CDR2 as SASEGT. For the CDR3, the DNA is TGTGCCAGCAGTGAATACAGGGGCAGCAATCAGCCCCAGCATTTT. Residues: CASSEYRGSNQPQHF.

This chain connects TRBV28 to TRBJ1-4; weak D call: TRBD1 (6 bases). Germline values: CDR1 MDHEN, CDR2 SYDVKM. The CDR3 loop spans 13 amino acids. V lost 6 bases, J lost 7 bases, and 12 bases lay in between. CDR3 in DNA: TGTGCCAGCAGCCTACGAGGGGGTGAAAAACTGTTTTTT. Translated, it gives CASSLRGGEKLFF.

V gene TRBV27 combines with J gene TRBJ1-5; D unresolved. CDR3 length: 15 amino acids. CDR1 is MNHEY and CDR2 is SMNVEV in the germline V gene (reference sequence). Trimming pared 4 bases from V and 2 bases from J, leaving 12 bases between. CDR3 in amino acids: CASSYDLAGNQPQHF. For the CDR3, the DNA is TGTGCCAGCAGTTATGACCTCGCGGGCAATCAGCCCCAGCATTTT.